The 4 T cell receptor beta chains below all came from one sample that was sequenced in a study of OX40 agonist ivuxolimab in advanced cancers. The assay was immunoSEQ multiplex PCR, and TCRdb's table has in-frame clones only and misses some. The sample lists about 77,000 clones, over 75% occurring once. Sequences were derived from CD4+ or CD8+ T cells sorted from blood, sampled in a trial of the OX40 agonist ivuxolimab. All receptors come from an adult with an advanced solid tumor such as melanoma, head and neck, liver or kidney cancer.

The V and J genes are TRBV6-5 and TRBJ1-3; TRBD1 might be the D (6 bases). There are 15 residues in the CDR3. From germline, CDR1 is MNHEY and CDR2 SVGAGI. V gave up 0 bases and J gave up 3 bases, with 9 bases separating them. This CDR3 reads CASSYSTGIGNTIYF. CDR3 nucleotides: TGTGCCAGCAGTTACTCTACAGGGATTGGAAACACCATATATTTT.

V is TRBV7-9 and J is TRBJ2-7, with a weak D call TRBD1 (6 bases). The V and J ends lost 3 bases and 5 bases respectively, with 14 bases between them. This CDR3 is built from 14 residues. The germline V gene encodes CDR1 SEHNR and CDR2 FQNEAQ (reference sequence). The DNA for the CDR3 is TGTGCCAGCAGCTTGATCACAGGGTTTCACGAGCAGTACTTC. Its protein product is CASSLITGFHEQYF.

This clone was counted only a few times. The gene calls are TRBV11-2 and TRBJ2-3; TRBD1 matches 7 bases. CDR1 is SGHAT and CDR2 is FQNNGV in the germline V gene. V was clipped by 5 bases and J by 2 bases; unmatched bases: 19. The CDR3 runs to 19 residues. CDR3 in amino acids: CASSSRQGPIASHTDTQYF. Here the CDR3 DNA reads TGTGCCAGCAGCAGTAGACAGGGCCCAATTGCATCACACACAGATACGCAGTATTTT.

The chain links TRBV27 to TRBJ2-7; 7 bases align to TRBD2. Trimming cost V 4 bases and J 4 bases; bases outside gene matches: 13. Germline CDR1 MNHEY, CDR2 SMNVEV (reference sequence). The CDR3 length is 16 residues. CDR3 amino acids: CASSSRGGSQLYEQYF. CDR3 DNA sequence: TGTGCCAGCAGTTCTCGCGGGGGTTCCCAACTTTACGAGCAGTACTTC.